These T cell receptor beta chains were read from a single sample in a study of CD8 T cells in Susac syndrome. TCRdb called the immunoSEQ multiplex PCR reads again in MiXCR, with one record for every CDR3 protein. This sample yields tens of thousands of distinct CDR3 sequences, of which around 93% are seen a single time; approximately 0.15% belongs to the top ten. Sequencing used CD4+ T cells from PBMCs. The receptors originated from a human donor with Susac syndrome. Each CDR3 is given with its conserved first and last residue. D genes are given only for firm matches. Clone size is stated in some rows and not others, as once, few, many or a class when expanded.

NA,TRBJ2-3,TRBV7-2,NA,TGTGCCAGCAGCTTAGTGAGTACGCGCACAGATACGCAGTATTTT,CASSLVSTRTDTQYF
NA,TRBJ2-1,TRBV11-3,TRBD1,TGTGCCAGCAGCCCCCCGGACAGGGGAGACAATGAGCAGTTCTTC,CASSPPDRGDNEQFF
NA,TRBJ2-7,TRBV29-1,NA,TGCAGCGTTCTCCGGGGAAGGTACGAGCAGTACTTC,CSVLRGRYEQYF
NA,TRBJ2-5,TRBV21-1,NA,TGTGCCAGCTTCCCTCCCCCCACACAGGGTTGTTGTCAAGAGACCCAGTACTTC,CASFPPPTQGCCQETQYF
NA,TRBJ1-1,TRBV30,NA,TGTGCCTGGACAGGGAGAGTTTCCAAGGGCACTGAAGCTTTCTTT,CAWTGRVSKGTEAFF
once,TRBJ2-1,TRBV19,NA,TGTGCCAGTAGTATAGATCAGGGGAATGAGCAGTTCTTC,CASSIDQGNEQFF
NA,TRBJ1-4,TRBV18,NA,TGTGCCAGCTCACCAAGCCTTAATGAAAAACTGTTTTTT,CASSPSLNEKLFF
few,TRBJ1-6,TRBV6-2/TRBV6-3,TRBD1,TGTGCCAGCAGTTACGGAGACAGGGGAGATTCACCCCTCCACTTT,CASSYGDRGDSPLHF
NA,TRBJ1-2,TRBV2,TRBD1,TGTGCCACCGACGGGACAGGGGATGGCTACACCTTC,CATDGTGDGYTF
NA,TRBJ2-7,TRBV14,TRBD1,TGTGCCAGCAGCCAAGTTGGGACAGGGTACTACGAGCAGTACTTC,CASSQVGTGYYEQYF
NA,TRBJ2-1,TRBV12-3/TRBV12-4,TRBD2,TGTGCCAGCAGTCCAAGGATGACTAGCGGGGGGCCTCAGGATGAGCAGTTCTTC,CASSPRMTSGGPQDEQFF
once,TRBJ2-7,TRBV7-9,NA,TGTGCCAGCAGCTTTTTGGGTTTATACGAGCAGTACTTC,CASSFLGLYEQYF
once,TRBJ2-5,TRBV19,NA,TGTGCCAGTAGTCGGGAACCCCAAGAGACCCAGTACTTC,CASSREPQETQYF
NA,TRBJ1-1,TRBV5-1,TRBD1,TGCGCCAGCAGCTCCGGGACAGGGATCTCTGAAGCTTTCTTT,CASSSGTGISEAFF
NA,TRBJ2-5,TRBV29-1,TRBD2,TGCAGCGTTGAACCAGCGGGGGCCGGGGAGACCCAGTACTTC,CSVEPAGAGETQYF
NA,TRBJ2-7,TRBV30,NA,TGTGCCTGGAGTACCCCGGTGTGGGGTAACGAGCAGTACTTC,CAWSTPVWGNEQYF
NA,TRBJ2-7,TRBV6-2/TRBV6-3,TRBD2,TGTGCCAGCAGTTACGTTTTCGAGCGGGGTCACTCCTACGAGCAGTACTTC,CASSYVFERGHSYEQYF
NA,TRBJ2-5,TRBV20-1,NA,TGCAGTGCTAGTAGGTGGATACGTCAGACCCAGTACTTC,CSASRWIRQTQYF
NA,TRBJ2-1,TRBV27,NA,TGTGCCAGCAGGGTATCGAGAAACTCCTACAATGAGCAGTTCTTC,CASRVSRNSYNEQFF
NA,TRBJ2-5,TRBV29-1,NA,TGCAGCGTTGACAGGGGTGGTGGAGAGACCCAGTACTTC,CSVDRGGGETQYF
NA,TRBJ1-6,TRBV18,NA,TGTGCCAGCTCACCGACTGCCCGGGAAAATTCACCCCTCCACTTT,CASSPTARENSPLHF
NA,TRBJ1-6,TRBV10-3,NA,TGTGCCACCAGAGATAATTCACCCCTCCACTTT,CATRDNSPLHF
NA,TRBJ2-1,TRBV24-1,NA,TGTGCCACCGCTATCCATAATGAGCAGTTCTTC,CATAIHNEQFF
NA,TRBJ2-1,TRBV12-5,NA,TGTGCTAGTGGTGCGCGGGTGGATGAGCAGTTCTTC,CASGARVDEQFF
NA,TRBJ1-4,TRBV7-8,NA,TGTGCCAGCAGCGTAACTAATGAAAAACTGTTTTTT,CASSVTNEKLFF
NA,TRBJ1-1,TRBV28,NA,TGTGCCAGCAGTTTACCGACTTCCTTAGCTTTCTTT,CASSLPTSLAFF
NA,TRBJ2-7,TRBV7-9,TRBD2,TGTGCCAGCACCCGTCGGGGGGGGGACGAGCAGTACTTC,CASTRRGGDEQYF
NA,TRBJ2-3,TRBV5-1,NA,TGCGCCAGCAGTCCAGACCTAGGCCGCACAGATACGCAGTATTTT,CASSPDLGRTDTQYF
NA,TRBJ2-1,TRBV18,NA,TGTGCCAGCTCCCTCACGGGACGCTACTACAATGAGCAGTTCTTC,CASSLTGRYYNEQFF
NA,TRBJ2-5,TRBV2,TRBD2,TGTGCCAGCAGTGAACTAGCGGGGGGGCGGAAAGAGACCCAGTACTTC,CASSELAGGRKETQYF
NA,TRBJ1-2,TRBV2,NA,TGTGCCAGCACCCCCGGGACACCTAACTATGGCTACACCTTC,CASTPGTPNYGYTF
once,TRBJ2-1,TRBV4-3,NA,TGCGCCAGCAGCCAAGAGGTGATGTTCTACAATGAGCAGTTCTTC,CASSQEVMFYNEQFF
NA,TRBJ2-1,TRBV21-1,NA,TGTGCCATCACAGTGACAGGGGTTTACAATGAGCAGTTCTTC,CAITVTGVYNEQFF
NA,TRBJ1-1,TRBV7-2,NA,TGTGCCAGCAGCGCACCAGGGATATCTGAAGCTTTCTTT,CASSAPGISEAFF
once,TRBJ2-3,TRBV5-1,NA,TGCGCCAGCAGCTTGGAGACCGATACGCAGTATTTT,CASSLETDTQYF
NA,TRBJ1-5,TRBV20-1,NA,TGCAGTGCAATCGGTGGCAATCAGCCCCAGCATTTT,CSAIGGNQPQHF
NA,TRBJ1-1,TRBV7-8,NA,TGTGCCAGCAGCTTAGATATGAACACTGAAGCTTTCTTT,CASSLDMNTEAFF
NA,TRBJ2-7,TRBV7-9,TRBD1,TGTGCCAGCAGCACCTGGGACAGAAGCTCCTACGAGCAGTACTTC,CASSTWDRSSYEQYF
once,TRBJ1-1,TRBV5-1,NA,TGCGCCAGCAGCTTGGCCGGTCCCGTGACTGAAGCTTTCTTT,CASSLAGPVTEAFF
NA,TRBJ1-6,TRBV6-5,NA,TGTGCCAGCAGTTATGGGAGCGGTAAAAATTCACCCCTCCACTTT,CASSYGSGKNSPLHF
NA,TRBJ2-1,TRBV19,TRBD1,TGTGCCAGTAGTATGGATTACAGGGGGGTAGAGCAGTTCTTC,CASSMDYRGVEQFF
NA,TRBJ2-7,TRBV19,TRBD1,TGTGCCAGTAGTTCCCCGGGACAGGGGAGGCCTTTGCCGTCCTACGAGCAGTACTTC,CASSSPGQGRPLPSYEQYF
NA,TRBJ2-2,TRBV20-1,TRBD2,TGCAGTGCTAGAGATAGCGGGGGGACCGCGAACACCGGGGAGCTGTTTTTT,CSARDSGGTANTGELFF
NA,TRBJ2-1,TRBV27,TRBD1,TGTGCCAGCCGAGTCGGGACAGGGCGAGGTAGGAATGAGCAGTTCTTC,CASRVGTGRGRNEQFF
NA,TRBJ2-5,TRBV20-1,NA,TGCAGTGCTAGAAATCAGGGCCTGTACCAAGAGACCCAGTACTTC,CSARNQGLYQETQYF
NA,TRBJ1-1,TRBV7-2,TRBD1,TGTGCCAGCAGCGTACGGGACAGGATCATGAACACTGAAGCTTTCTTT,CASSVRDRIMNTEAFF
NA,TRBJ1-1,TRBV5-1,NA,TGCGCCAGCAGTAAACAGGGCCCCATGAACACTGAAGCTTTCTTT,CASSKQGPMNTEAFF
NA,TRBJ2-1,TRBV6-6,NA,TGTGCCAGCAGTGCCAATAGGGGGGTCGCGGATGAGCAGTTCTTC,CASSANRGVADEQFF
once,TRBJ2-3,TRBV29-1,TRBD2,TGCAGCGTTGCCGAGGTATCCGGGACTAGCGGGGGACCAGATACGCAGTATTTT,CSVAEVSGTSGGPDTQYF
NA,TRBJ1-1,TRBV7-3,NA,TGTGCCAGCAGCTTAACTCCGCTCACTGAAGCTTTCTTT,CASSLTPLTEAFF
NA,TRBJ2-7,TRBV5-1,NA,TGCGCCAGCAGCTTGGTATACGGCGCACCCTACGAGCAGTACTTC,CASSLVYGAPYEQYF
NA,TRBJ2-5,TRBV7-2,TRBD2,TGTGCCAGCGCGCAACCGGGGGGGTCCGAGACCCAGTACTTC,CASAQPGGSETQYF
NA,TRBJ1-1,TRBV5-1,NA,TGCGCCAGCAGCTTGCATTCAGGGGTGAACACTGAAGCTTTCTTT,CASSLHSGVNTEAFF
NA,TRBJ2-1,TRBV3-1,NA,TGTGCCAGCAGCCAAGAATTGGTGGGGGAGCCCTACAATGAGCAGTTCTTC,CASSQELVGEPYNEQFF
NA,TRBJ2-3,TRBV3-1,TRBD2,TGTGCCAGCAGCCGCCCGGGACTAGCGGAGGAGAGAAGGCAGTATTTT,CASSRPGLAEERRQYF
NA,TRBJ2-5,TRBV28,TRBD2,TGTGCCAGCAGTTTCGGGGGGGCCAGGGGAGAGACCCAGTACTTC,CASSFGGARGETQYF
NA,TRBJ2-7,TRBV4-3,NA,TGCGCCAGCAGCCAGGACAGTCTCTCCTACGAGCAGTACTTC,CASSQDSLSYEQYF
NA,TRBJ2-1,TRBV7-9,TRBD2,TGTGCCAGCAGCTTCGGGGGGTCATACAATGAGCAGTTCTTC,CASSFGGSYNEQFF
NA,TRBJ1-5,TRBV7-9,NA,TGTGCCACGTCCATTGGGGGTGGCAATCAGCCCCAGCATTTT,CATSIGGGNQPQHF
NA,TRBJ1-6,TRBV20-1,NA,TGCAGTGCTAGAGAAGGGACCCCCTCCGTGAGTTCACCCCTCCACTTT,CSAREGTPSVSSPLHF